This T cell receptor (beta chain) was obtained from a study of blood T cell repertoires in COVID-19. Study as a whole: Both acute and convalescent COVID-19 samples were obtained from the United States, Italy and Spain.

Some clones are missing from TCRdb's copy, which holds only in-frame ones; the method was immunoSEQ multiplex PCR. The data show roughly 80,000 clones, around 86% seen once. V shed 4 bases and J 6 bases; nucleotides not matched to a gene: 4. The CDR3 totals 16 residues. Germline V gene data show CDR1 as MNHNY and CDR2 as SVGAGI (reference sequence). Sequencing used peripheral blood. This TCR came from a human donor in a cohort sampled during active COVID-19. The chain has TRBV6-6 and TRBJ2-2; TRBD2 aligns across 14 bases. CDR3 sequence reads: CASSSPTSGGAGELFF. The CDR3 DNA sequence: TGTGCCAGCAGTTCCCCGACTAGCGGGGGGGCCGGGGAGCTGTTTTTT.